Shown below are 7 T cell receptor beta chains from a single sample sequenced in a study of T-cell reconstitution after alpha-beta-depleted transplantation in children. Unique molecular identifiers were used to barcode this TCRbeta library. In TCRdb, the PCR reads were re-called with MiXCR into one record per CDR3 protein. The table includes around 800,000 distinct CDR3 sequences, roughly 15% detected once. The starting material was PBMCs, mostly from graft donor cells, obtained 360 days after TCRalphabeta/CD19-depleted stem cell transplant. The receptors stem from a male patient younger than 18 who had a stem cell transplant for acute lymphoblastic leukemia, so the T cells may come from the graft donor.

This clonotype was counted only a few times. The chain combines TRBV6-1 with TRBJ2-2; 11 nucleotides line up with TRBD2. The CDR3 loop spans 17 amino acids. Germline V gene data show CDR1 as MNHNS and CDR2 as SASEGT. Trimming at V came to 5 bases and at J to 3 bases, leaving 8 bases not matched to a gene. CDR3 sequence: CASSKLAGAGYTGELFF. CDR3 in DNA: TGTGCCAGCAGTAAACTAGCGGGAGCTGGGTACACCGGGGAGCTGTTTTTT.

The CDR3 here is CATWTSSYNEQFF. CDR3 nucleotides: TGTGCCACCTGGACTAGCTCCTACAATGAGCAGTTCTTC. The chain combines TRBV2 with TRBJ2-1; 7 bases line up with TRBD2. The germline gives CDR1 SNHLY, CDR2 FYNNEI. CDR3 size: 13 residues. V lost 10 bases, J lost 0 bases, and 3 bases stayed unmatched.

This sequence joins TRBV5-1 and TRBJ1-4, with TRBD1 matching 11 bases. After removal of 7 bases from V and 7 bases from J, the junction contained 15 bases not matched to a gene. CDR1 is SGHRS and CDR2 is YFSETQ in the germline V gene. The length of the CDR3 is 17 residues. In nucleotides, the CDR3 is TGCGCCAGCGCTGCGGGACAGGGGGTCGTTAGTGTTGAAAAACTGTTTTTT. Translation: CASAAGQGVVSVEKLFF.

This chain joins TRBV7-6 and TRBJ2-1; D is perhaps TRBD2 (5 bases). V lost 4 bases to trimming and J lost 2 bases, with 15 bases between them. Germline V gene data show CDR1 as SGHVS and CDR2 as FNYEAQ. This CDR3 region has 16 residues. The CDR3: CASSSAAGKTYNEQFF. The CDR3 DNA sequence: TGTGCCAGCAGCTCGGCCGCCGGGAAGACCTACAATGAGCAGTTCTTC.

This clonotype was observed a handful of times. V is TRBV11-1 and J is TRBJ2-1; D remains ambiguous. Trimming pared 4 bases from V and 3 bases from J, leaving 13 bases between. The CDR3 has 15 residues. Per germline, CDR1 SGHAT and CDR2 FQDESV (reference sequence). CDR3 loop: CASSSGPGVYNEQFF. The CDR3 bases are TGTGCCAGCAGCTCCGGGCCTGGAGTCTACAATGAGCAGTTCTTC.

The chain has TRBV7-8 and TRBJ2-7; maybe TRBD1 (7 bases). V shed 2 bases and J shed 3 bases, with 14 bases lying between them. Germline V gene lookup returns CDR1 SGHVS and CDR2 FQNEAQ. The CDR3 runs to 15 residues. The CDR3 reads CASSLQGGPNYEQYF. CDR3 nucleotides: TGTGCCAGCAGCTTACAGGGGGGCCCTAACTACGAGCAGTACTTC.

DNA for the CDR3: TGTGCCAGCAGTACTCAGGGGGCTGAAGCTTTCTTT. Protein sequence: CASSTQGAEAFF. This chain joins TRBV6-5 and TRBJ1-1, with 7 positions matching TRBD1. V lost 5 bases to trimming and J lost 6 bases; unmatched junction nucleotides: 3. Germline CDR1 and CDR2: MNHEY and SVGAGI. The CDR3 is 12 amino acids.